Below, 4 T cell receptor beta chains from the same sample are listed, as sequenced in a study of T cells after yellow fever vaccination. TCRdb itself ran the 5' RACE reads through MiXCR, one entry per CDR3 protein. The sample lists a few hundred thousand distinct CDR3 sequences, around a tenth seen once, with 15% to 20% in the top ten. The source was PBMCs, collected on the day of the first yellow fever vaccination. The receptors were gathered from a young man who received the YFV17D yellow fever vaccine.

V is TRBV5-4 and J is TRBJ2-1; 12 bases align to TRBD2. The length of the CDR3 is 16 residues. CDR1 and CDR2 from the germline V gene are SGHNT and YYREEE (reference sequence). The V and J ends lost 0 bases and 7 bases, in that order; junction bases with no gene match: 5. CDR3 loop: CASSLARLAGGNEQFF. CDR3 coding DNA: TGTGCCAGCAGCTTGGCGCGTCTAGCGGGGGGGAATGAGCAGTTCTTC.

The genes are TRBV5-6 and TRBJ2-1, with D perhaps matching TRBD1 or TRBD2 (5 bases each). Per the germline V gene, CDR1 is SGHDT and CDR2 is YYEEEE. The CDR3 consists of 16 residues. V shed 5 bases and J shed 4 bases, with 19 bases lying between them. This CDR3 is CASSPGTAMVYNEQFF. CDR3 nucleotide sequence: TGTGCCAGCAGTCCCGGGACCGCAATGGTTTACAATGAGCAGTTCTTC. The full variable domain, in which reference TRBV5-6 and TRBJ2-1 provide the parts outside the CDR3, is DAGVTQSPTHLIKTRGQQVTLRCSPKSGHDTVSWYQQALGQGPQFIFQYYEEEERQRGNFPDRFSGHQFPNYSSELNVNALLLGDSALYLCASSPGTAMVYNEQFFGPGTRLTVL.

V usage is TRBV9 and J usage is TRBJ1-2, with D unclear. The germline V gene encodes CDR1 SGDLS and CDR2 YYNGEE. The ends were cut back, 0 bases at V and 5 bases at J, with 11 bases in the middle. The CDR3 has 14 residues. The CDR3 nucleotides are TGTGCCAGCAGCGTAGACGGCAGACTGTATGGCTACACCTTC. It yields the protein CASSVDGRLYGYTF.

The genes are TRBV7-3 and TRBJ2-3; 7 nucleotides agree with TRBD2. Germline CDR1 reads SGHTA; CDR2 reads FQGTGA. The CDR3 runs to 15 residues. V was clipped by 2 bases and J by 3 bases; unmatched bases: 5. The CDR3 here is CASSLQAGRTDTQYF. CDR3 nucleotides: TGTGCCAGCAGCTTACAAGCGGGGAGGACAGATACGCAGTATTTT.